This passage covers 15 T cell receptor beta chains from one sample sequenced in a study of technical replicates of blood from several donors. TCRdb's table, derived via immunoSEQ multiplex PCR, lists solely in-frame clones and lacks some. The sample lists more than 65,000 clones, 91% occurring once. The specimen was T cells isolated from PBMCs. These receptors were taken from a human donor in good health. Some clones in this sample may be carry-over from other donors' samples.

The chain carries TRBV19 and TRBJ2-7; 7 positions agree with TRBD1. In germline, CDR1 is LNHDA, CDR2 SQIVND (reference sequence). With V trimmed by 1 base and J by 6 bases, 9 bases remained unmatched. The CDR3 is 15 residues long. Here the CDR3 reads CASSIGTGQISEQYF. CDR3 bases: TGTGCCAGTAGTATAGGAACGGGACAGATCTCCGAGCAGTACTTC. Together with reference TRBV19 and TRBJ2-7, the CDR3 gives the full variable domain: DGGITQSPKYLFRKEGQNVTLSCEQNLNHDAMYWYRQDPGQGLRLIYYSQIVNDFQKGDIAEGYSVSREKKESFPLTVTSAQKNPTAFYLCASSIGTGQISEQYFGPGTRLTVT.

The rearrangement joins TRBV19 to TRBJ2-7; D not certain. V dropped 5 bases and J dropped 0 bases, with 11 bases sitting between them. This CDR3 comprises 14 residues. The germline V gene encodes CDR1 LNHDA and CDR2 SQIVND (reference sequence). The CDR3 coding sequence is TGTGCCAGTAGTCCATACCCGAGCTCCTACGAGCAGTACTTC. Encoded protein: CASSPYPSSYEQYF.

This clone turned up a few times. The chain employs TRBV14 and TRBJ1-3; possible D gene TRBD1, 6 bases. Germline V lookup: CDR1 SGHDN, CDR2 FVKESK. The CDR3 runs to 16 residues. Trimming removed 4 bases at V and 8 bases at J, with 21 bases between. The CDR3 reads CASSLPRGRGRDTIYF. The CDR3 region has the DNA TGTGCCAGCAGCCTTCCAAGGGGCAGGGGCCGCGACACCATATATTTT.

V gene TRBV19 combines with J gene TRBJ2-7; 7 positions agree with TRBD1. The CDR3 runs to 12 residues. The V and J ends lost 9 bases and 5 bases, in that order; junction bases with no gene match: 7. Germline V gene data show CDR1 as LNHDA and CDR2 as SQIVND (reference sequence). The CDR3 loop reads CASSTGDHEQYF. The DNA for the CDR3 is TGTGCCAGCAGCACAGGGGACCACGAGCAGTACTTC.

V usage is TRBV30 and J usage is TRBJ1-1, with no clear D. This CDR3 spans 14 amino acids. V was cut by 0 bases and J by 0 bases, with 8 bases left in between. Germline V CDR1 and CDR2: GTSNPN, SVGIG (reference sequence). The CDR3 loop is CAWSVQPLNTEAFF. CDR3 DNA: TGTGCCTGGAGTGTACAGCCGTTGAACACTGAAGCTTTCTTT.

This clone was counted only a few times. The V and J genes are TRBV9 and TRBJ1-2, with 9 bases fitting TRBD1. The CDR3 spans 17 residues. The germline V gene encodes CDR1 SGDLS and CDR2 YYNGEE. V lost 4 bases, J lost 0 bases, and 10 bases stayed unmatched. Written as DNA, the CDR3 is TGTGCCAGCAGCCCAGGGGACAGGGTCCTGTCTAACTATGGCTACACCTTC. Translation: CASSPGDRVLSNYGYTF. The variable domain in full, completed from reference TRBV9 and TRBJ1-2, reads DSGVTQTPKHLITATGQRVTLRCSPRSGDLSVYWYQQSLDQGLQFLIQYYNGEERAKGNILERFSAQQFPDLHSELNLSSLELGDSALYFCASSPGDRVLSNYGYTFGSGTRLTVV.

This CDR3 reads CASRLTSGGTDTQYF. CDR3 nucleotide sequence: TGCGCCAGCAGATTAACTAGCGGGGGCACAGATACGCAGTATTTT. The rearrangement uses TRBV5-1 and TRBJ2-3; TRBD2 matches 10 bases. V trimming: 5 bases; J trimming: 1 base; junction bases outside the gene matches: 4. From germline, CDR1 is SGHRS and CDR2 YFSETQ. There are 15 residues in the CDR3.

V usage is TRBV19 and J usage is TRBJ1-1, with D unresolved. V was shortened by 6 bases and J by 4 bases, with 12 bases between the two germline ends. CDR1 and CDR2 from the germline V gene are LNHDA and SQIVND (reference sequence). The CDR3 loop spans 13 amino acids. The CDR3 protein is CASRSTTGTEAFF. CDR3 in DNA: TGTGCCAGTAGATCGACAACCGGCACTGAAGCTTTCTTT.

The J gene is TRBJ1-1, the V gene TRBV5-1; no clear D. The CDR3 covers 15 residues. V lost 0 bases to trimming and J lost 1 base, with 10 bases between them. Germline lookup yields CDR1 SGHRS and CDR2 YFSETQ. The CDR3 loop is CASSLVRSTNTEAFF. CDR3 DNA: TGCGCCAGCAGCTTGGTTCGGTCAACGAACACTGAAGCTTTCTTT.

V usage is TRBV18 and J usage is TRBJ1-6; TRBD1 matches at 9 bases. The CDR3 is made up of 18 amino acids. CDR1 and CDR2 (germline): KGHSH, LQKENI. J was trimmed by 0 bases and V by 4 bases; bases with no gene match: 7. The CDR3 nucleotides read TGTGCCAGCTCACAGGGACAGGGACTGAGCTCCTATAATTCACCCCTCCACTTT. Protein sequence: CASSQGQGLSSYNSPLHF.

The chain carries TRBV7-9 and TRBJ1-1; D gene unclear. The CDR3 has 14 amino acids. Germline-derived CDR1 and CDR2 are SEHNR and FQNEAQ (reference sequence). V was cut by 3 bases and J by 1 base, with 9 bases left in between. CDR3 coding DNA: TGTGCCAGCAGCTTCGGAGCGGAGAACACTGAAGCTTTCTTT. Protein sequence: CASSFGAENTEAFF.

The rearrangement links TRBV28 to TRBJ2-3; a possible D gene is TRBD2 (5 bases). V was clipped by 6 bases and J by 3 bases, with 22 bases between them. Germline CDR1 is MDHEN and CDR2 is SYDVKM. This CDR3 comprises 17 residues. The CDR3 DNA is TGTGCCAGCAGCTGGGCCTTCCAAGCGGACCTAACAGATACGCAGTATTTT. It translates to CASSWAFQADLTDTQYF. Complete variable domain (other parts from reference TRBV28 and TRBJ2-3): DVKVTQSSRYLVKRTGEKVFLECVQDMDHENMFWYRQDPGLGLRLIYFSYDVKMKEKGDIPEGYSVSREKKERFSLILESASTNQTSMYLCASSWAFQADLTDTQYFGPGTRLTVL.

In its sample, this clone was seen a few times. The chain is built from TRBV30 and TRBJ2-1; 8 bases are shared with TRBD1. Trimming cost V 0 bases and J 4 bases; bases outside gene matches: 5. Germline V gene data show CDR1 as GTSNPN and CDR2 as SVGIG (reference sequence). The CDR3 has 15 residues. The CDR3 sequence is CAWSVRQGRYNEQFF. The CDR3, as DNA: TGTGCCTGGAGTGTACGACAGGGGAGGTACAATGAGCAGTTCTTC.

The rearrangement joins TRBV6-1 to TRBJ2-3; TRBD2 might be the D (6 bases). Germline CDR1 MNHNS, CDR2 SASEGT. Deletions cut 2 bases from V and 1 base from J, with 13 bases between. This CDR3 comprises 16 residues. CDR3 coding DNA: TGTGCCAGCAGTGAAAGGAGGGGAAGGGGCACAGATACGCAGTATTTT. It codes for CASSERRGRGTDTQYF.

This chain connects TRBV28 to TRBJ2-7; D perhaps matches TRBD1 (6 bases). This CDR3 comprises 15 residues. V lost 8 bases, J lost 0 bases, and 17 bases lay in between. Germline V gives CDR1 MDHEN, CDR2 SYDVKM. CDR3 sequence reads: CASASTGSSSYEQYF. CDR3 DNA: TGTGCCAGCGCATCGACAGGATCCAGCTCCTACGAGCAGTACTTC.